These 21 T cell receptor beta chains originate from one sample sequenced in a study of graft-versus-host responses after intestinal transplantation. Intraepithelial and lamina propria lymphocytes were isolated from graft specimens. Sequenced by immunoSEQ multiplex PCR; TCRdb stores in-frame clones only, minus some. This sample has nearly 30,000 clones; 60% to 85% occur once, and the top ten carry approximately 3%. The sample was ileum tissue, taken 98 days after intestinal transplantation. The receptors derive from a human patient who received an intestinal transplant, so some T cells may come from the graft donor.

The DNA for the CDR3 is TGTGCCAGCAGTGAAAACCTCTTAGGGGACAATGAGCAGTTCTTC. It specifies CASSENLLGDNEQFF. The chain carries TRBV6-1 and TRBJ2-1, with D perhaps TRBD1 (5 bases). Germline V gene sequence: CDR1 MNHNS, CDR2 SASEGT. V dropped 2 bases and J dropped 5 bases, with 13 bases sitting between them. The CDR3 loop spans 15 amino acids.

This clone showed up just once. The V and J genes are TRBV28 and TRBJ1-2; possibly TRBD1 for D (5 bases). Between the trimmed V and J ends, which lost 6 bases and 1 base, there was a span of 15 bases. The germline V gene encodes CDR1 MDHEN and CDR2 SYDVKM. The CDR3 extends over 15 amino acids. The CDR3 DNA sequence: TGTGCCAGCAGACTAAGAGGGGCGATTAACTATGGCTACACCTTC. Translating gives CASRLRGAINYGYTF.

The chain couples TRBV18 to TRBJ1-2, with TRBD1 as a possible D gene (5 bases). V shed 1 base and J shed 8 bases, with 20 bases lying between them. This CDR3 is 16 amino acids long. CDR1 is KGHSH and CDR2 is LQKENI in the germline V gene. CDR3 residues: CASSPRYFREKEGYTF. The CDR3, as DNA: TGTGCCAGCTCACCACGTTATTTCAGGGAAAAGGAAGGCTACACCTTC.

The chain has TRBV7-8 and TRBJ2-7, with D possibly being TRBD1 (6 bases). Trimming removed 2 bases from V and 0 bases from J, with 11 bases in between. Germline-derived CDR1 and CDR2 are SGHVS and FQNEAQ. The CDR3 runs 15 residues. CDR3 in DNA: TGTGCCAGCAGCTTAATGGACAGTAGCTCCTACGAGCAGTACTTC. Translation: CASSLMDSSSYEQYF.

This sequence joins TRBV28 and TRBJ2-7; 9 positions match TRBD1. With 6 bases clipped from V and 1 base from J, the junction kept 7 bases outside the gene matches. The germline CDR1 and CDR2 sequences are MDHEN and SYDVKM. The CDR3 consists of 15 residues. The CDR3 DNA follows: TGTGCCAGCAGACGCCCGGGACAGGGATCCTACGAGCAGTACTTC. Its protein product is CASRRPGQGSYEQYF.

CDR3 loop: CASSIGQGAHNEQFF. The DNA for the CDR3 is TGTGCCAGCAGCATTGGACAGGGGGCCCACAATGAGCAGTTCTTC. The genes are TRBV11-3 and TRBJ2-1; 11 nucleotides line up with TRBD1. The CDR3 sequence is 15 residues long. J was trimmed by 5 bases and V by 5 bases; bases with no gene match: 5. CDR1 is SGHNT, CDR2 YENEEA, per germline.

The chain is built from TRBV7-3 and TRBJ2-5; 10 bases match TRBD2. Germline loops: CDR1 SGHTA, CDR2 FQGTGA. The CDR3 runs to 17 residues. With V trimmed by 4 bases and J by 2 bases, 10 bases remained unmatched. CDR3 protein: CASSSEGSGGPQETQYF. The DNA of the CDR3 is TGTGCCAGCAGCTCGGAGGGTAGCGGGGGGCCTCAAGAGACCCAGTACTTC.

The chain uses TRBV20-1 and TRBJ1-2; 7 bases line up with TRBD1. Germline V lookup: CDR1 DFQATT, CDR2 SNEGSKA (reference sequence). The CDR3 length is 11 residues. V shed 3 bases, J shed 7 bases, and the junction held 2 bases outside the gene matches. For the CDR3, the DNA is TGCAGTGCTAGCAGGGGGGCTGGCTACACCTTC. It encodes CSASRGAGYTF.

This clone turned up a few times. The chain recombines TRBV5-8 with TRBJ1-5; D is unclear. Germline V gene data show CDR1 as SGHTS and CDR2 as YDEGEE. The V end was cut by 4 bases, the J end by 7 bases, with 9 bases between. The CDR3 extends over 12 amino acids. This chain's CDR3 is CASSRGYQPQHF. The CDR3 bases are TGTGCCAGCAGCCGAGGGTACCAGCCCCAGCATTTT.

The chain combines TRBV6-6 with TRBJ1-1, with 7 bases fitting TRBD1. With 4 bases clipped from V and 6 bases from J, the junction kept 5 bases outside the gene matches. The germline gives CDR1 MNHNY, CDR2 SVGAGI (reference sequence). CDR3 length: 13 amino acids. The CDR3 DNA reads TGTGCCAGCAGTTTTTCAACAGGGGCTGAAGCTTTCTTT. Protein: CASSFSTGAEAFF.

This clone has just a few counts. The genes are TRBV27 and TRBJ2-7; no definite D call. The CDR3 is 12 amino acids. V lost 2 bases, J lost 4 bases, and 6 bases lay in between. Germline CDR1 is MNHEY and CDR2 is SMNVEV (reference sequence). Here the CDR3 reads CASSLEGYEQYF. CDR3 DNA: TGTGCCAGCAGTTTAGAAGGTTACGAGCAGTACTTC.

This clone turned up a few times. The chain couples TRBV7-9 to TRBJ1-2, with D possibly matching TRBD1 (5 bases). This CDR3 is 16 amino acids long. Germline CDR1 SEHNR, CDR2 FQNEAQ (reference sequence). The V end lost 6 bases, the J end lost 6 bases, and 23 bases lay between the germline ends. This chain's CDR3 is CASSPGPGAGEDGYTF. DNA of the CDR3: TGTGCCAGCAGTCCTGGGCCCGGGGCAGGTGAGGATGGCTACACCTTC.

The chain carries TRBV4-1 and TRBJ1-4; 11 bases match TRBD1. Looked up from germline, CDR1 is MGHRA and CDR2 is YSYEKL. Losses at the gene ends were 1 base for V and 6 bases for J; bases not matched to a gene: 4. This CDR3 has 16 residues. The CDR3 coding sequence is TGCGCCAGCAGCCAAGTGGCGGGACAGGGGGATGAAAAACTGTTTTTT. Translation gives CASSQVAGQGDEKLFF.

The chain employs TRBV6-5 and TRBJ2-7; no firm D call. V dropped 0 bases and J dropped 1 base, with 10 bases sitting between them. The CDR3 consists of 15 residues. Germline lookup yields CDR1 MNHEY and CDR2 SVGAGI. CDR3 sequence reads: CASSYSRQGSYEQYF. The CDR3 region has the DNA TGTGCCAGCAGTTACTCGAGGCAAGGATCCTACGAGCAGTACTTC.

This clone came up a few times. The chain carries TRBV5-1 and TRBJ1-3, with 9 nucleotides matching TRBD1. J was trimmed by 7 bases and V by 0 bases; bases with no gene match: 5. CDR1 and CDR2 from the germline V gene are SGHRS and YFSETQ. This CDR3 is built from 15 residues. Here the CDR3 reads CASSLGDRDPNTIYF. CDR3 nucleotide sequence: TGCGCCAGCAGCTTGGGGGACAGGGATCCCAACACCATATATTTT. Supplemented by reference TRBV5-1 and TRBJ1-3, the full variable domain reads KAGVTQTPRYLIKTRGQQVTLSCSPISGHRSVSWYQQTPGQGLQFLFEYFSETQRNKGNFPGRFSGRQFSNSRSEMNVSTLELGDSALYLCASSLGDRDPNTIYFGEGSWLTVV.

This rearrangement joins TRBV4-1 to TRBJ1-1; D gene unclear. CDR1 is MGHRA, CDR2 YSYEKL, per germline. The CDR3 contains 13 residues. V shed 0 bases and J shed 4 bases, with 6 bases lying between them. CDR3 in DNA: TGCGCCAGCAGCCAAGAACCAATCACTGAAGCTTTCTTT. It codes for CASSQEPITEAFF.

The genes are TRBV6-6 and TRBJ1-2, with unresolved D. Germline V gives CDR1 MNHNY, CDR2 SVGAGI (reference sequence). Trimming stripped 6 bases from V and 1 base from J, with 12 bases between. The CDR3 has 14 amino acids. The CDR3 reads CASRRDGINYGYTF. CDR3 in DNA: TGTGCCAGCAGGCGGGATGGAATTAACTATGGCTACACCTTC.

The rearrangement links TRBV7-9 to TRBJ1-2, with a possible D match to TRBD1 (6 bases). This CDR3 contains 17 residues. Trimming removed 5 bases from V and 2 bases from J, with 21 bases in between. The germline CDR1 and CDR2 sequences are SEHNR and FQNEAQ (reference sequence). The CDR3 region has the DNA TGTGCCAGCAGCCCTTGGGACATCTCTGCTACCAACTATGGCTACACCTTC. Amino acid sequence: CASSPWDISATNYGYTF.

This sequence joins TRBV6-6 and TRBJ1-2; 7 nucleotides match TRBD1. V lost 6 bases and J lost 4; bases outside the gene matches: 8. Germline V gene data show CDR1 as MNHNY and CDR2 as SVGAGI (reference sequence). The CDR3 is made up of 14 amino acids. The CDR3 region has the DNA TGTGCCAGCAGGACAGGGCCCTTAGGCTATGGCTACACCTTC. It is translated as CASRTGPLGYGYTF.

This clone has just one count. In DNA form, the CDR3 reads TGTGCCAGCACTGAGGCAGGGATCTACGAGCAGTACTTC. Protein: CASTEAGIYEQYF. This rearrangement joins TRBV5-6 to TRBJ2-7, with D perhaps TRBD1 (5 bases). Germline V CDR1 and CDR2: SGHDT, YYEEEE. CDR3 length equals 13 residues. V was pared by 6 bases and J by 3 bases, with 13 bases between.

J is TRBJ1-2 and V is TRBV6-1; D unclear. This CDR3 region has 14 residues. V lost 2 bases and J 6 bases, leaving 13 bases between the germline ends. CDR1 and CDR2 (germline): MNHNS, SASEGT. CDR3 nucleotides: TGTGCCAGCAGTGAACGCGGAAAGAGGAATGGCTACACCTTC. Amino acids: CASSERGKRNGYTF.